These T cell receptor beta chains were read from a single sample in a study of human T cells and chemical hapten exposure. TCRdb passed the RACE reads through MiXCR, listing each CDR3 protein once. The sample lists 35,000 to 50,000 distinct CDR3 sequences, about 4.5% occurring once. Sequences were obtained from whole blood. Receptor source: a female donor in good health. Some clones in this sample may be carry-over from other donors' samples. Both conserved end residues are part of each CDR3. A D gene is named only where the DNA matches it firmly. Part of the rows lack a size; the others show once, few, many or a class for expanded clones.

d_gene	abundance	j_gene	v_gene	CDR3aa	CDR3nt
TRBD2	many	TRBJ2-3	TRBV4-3	CASSQLSGGTDTQYF	TGCGCCAGCAGCCAGCTTAGCGGGGGCACAGATACGCAGTATTTT
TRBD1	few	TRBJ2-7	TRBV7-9	CASSLTLGQGVYEQYF	TGTGCCAGCAGCCTCACCCTGGGACAGGGGGTCTACGAGCAGTACTTC
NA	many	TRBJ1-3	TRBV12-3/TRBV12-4	CASSFLTDARLF	TGTGCCAGCAGTTTCTTGACAGATGCGCGCCTCTTT
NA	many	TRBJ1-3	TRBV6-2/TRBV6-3	CASKEVTGNTIYF	TGTGCCAGCAAAGAGGTGACTGGAAACACCATATATTTT
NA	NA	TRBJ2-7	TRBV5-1	CASRRGAPYEQYF	TGCGCCAGCCGCCGGGGGGCCCCCTACGAGCAGTACTTC
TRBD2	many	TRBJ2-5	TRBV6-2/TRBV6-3	CASSLGRTSGAEETQYF	TGTGCCAGCAGTTTGGGTAGGACTAGCGGGGCTGAAGAGACCCAGTACTTC
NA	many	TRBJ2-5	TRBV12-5	CASGLGLTVQETQYF	TGTGCTAGTGGTTTGGGACTGACAGTTCAAGAGACCCAGTACTTC
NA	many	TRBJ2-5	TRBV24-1	CATSDPANRPQETQYF	TGTGCCACCAGTGATCCCGCCAACAGACCACAAGAGACCCAGTACTTC
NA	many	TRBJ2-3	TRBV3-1	CASSPMTSTDTQYF	TGTGCCAGCAGTCCGATGACTAGCACAGATACGCAGTATTTT
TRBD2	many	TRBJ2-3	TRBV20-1	CSAGTSGGTDTQYF	TGCAGTGCCGGGACTAGCGGGGGCACAGATACGCAGTATTTT
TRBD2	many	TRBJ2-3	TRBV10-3	CAISRLAGGPADTQYF	TGTGCCATCAGTCGACTAGCGGGGGGGCCTGCAGATACGCAGTATTTT
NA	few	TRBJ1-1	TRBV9	CASSVLNTESAFF	TGTGCCAGCAGCGTATTAAACACAGAATCGGCTTTCTTT
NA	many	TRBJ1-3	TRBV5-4	CASRTQQENTIYF	TGTGCCAGCAGAACTCAGCAGGAAAACACCATATATTTT
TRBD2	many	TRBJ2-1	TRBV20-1	CSASSRSSGGANEQFF	TGCAGTGCTAGTAGTCGCTCTAGCGGGGGGGCAAATGAGCAGTTCTTC
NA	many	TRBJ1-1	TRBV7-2	CASSFSAAGFGEAFF	TGTGCCAGCAGCTTCTCGGCGGCAGGGTTTGGGGAAGCTTTCTTT
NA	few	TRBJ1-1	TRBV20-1	CSARSSGTRFNTEAFF	TGCAGTGCTCGCTCTTCCGGGACACGGTTTAACACTGAAGCTTTCTTT
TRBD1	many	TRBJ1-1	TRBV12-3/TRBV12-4	CASSMGQGASGTEAFF	TGTGCCAGCAGCATGGGACAGGGGGCATCGGGCACTGAAGCTTTCTTT
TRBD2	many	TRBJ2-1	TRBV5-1	CASSPGGSYNEQFF	TGCGCCAGCAGCCCGGGGGGTTCCTACAATGAGCAGTTCTTC
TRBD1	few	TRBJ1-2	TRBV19	CASTKDRGFGYGYTF	TGTGCCAGTACCAAGGACAGGGGCTTTGGCTATGGCTACACCTTC
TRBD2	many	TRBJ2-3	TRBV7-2	CASSEQTSVSDTQYF	TGTGCCAGCAGCGAGCAGACTAGCGTGTCGGATACGCAGTATTTT
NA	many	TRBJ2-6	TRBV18	CASSPLKEANVLTF	TGTGCCAGCTCACCATTGAAGGAGGCCAACGTCCTGACTTTC
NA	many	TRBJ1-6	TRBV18	CASSPQFAGEDNSPLHF	TGTGCCAGCTCACCACAATTCGCAGGAGAGGATAATTCACCCCTCCACTTT
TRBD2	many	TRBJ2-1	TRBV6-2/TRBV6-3	CASSYTISGEDSYNEQFF	TGTGCCAGCAGTTACACCATAAGCGGGGAGGACTCCTACAATGAGCAGTTCTTC
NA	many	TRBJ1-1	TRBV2	CASSEGSYRPRDTEAFF	TGTGCCAGCAGTGAAGGGTCCTATCGGCCGCGAGACACTGAAGCTTTCTTT
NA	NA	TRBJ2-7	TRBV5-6	CASSGTTPRNYEQYF	TGTGCCAGCAGCGGGACGACTCCCCGGAACTACGAGCAGTACTTC
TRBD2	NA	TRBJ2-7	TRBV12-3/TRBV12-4	CASRGDGLAGDYEQYF	TGTGCCAGCAGGGGGGATGGACTAGCGGGGGACTACGAGCAGTACTTC
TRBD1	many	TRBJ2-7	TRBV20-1	CSAMGQLVGYEQYF	TGCAGTGCTATGGGACAGCTAGTAGGCTACGAGCAGTACTTC
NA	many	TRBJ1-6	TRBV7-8	CASSLVGERYSPLHF	TGTGCCAGCAGCTTAGTTGGGGAGCGCTACTCACCCCTCCACTTT
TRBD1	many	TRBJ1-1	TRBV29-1	CRVSRQGTTEAFF	TGCAGGGTTTCTAGACAGGGCACCACTGAAGCTTTCTTT
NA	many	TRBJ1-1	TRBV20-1	CSASPGWLVSEAFF	TGCAGTGCTTCTCCAGGGTGGTTGGTTTCTGAAGCTTTCTTT
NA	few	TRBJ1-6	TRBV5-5	CASSFDSSSYNSPLHF	TGTGCCAGCAGCTTTGACAGCAGCTCCTATAATTCACCCCTCCACTTT
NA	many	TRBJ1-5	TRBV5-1	CASSLEDSSNQPQHF	TGCGCCAGCAGCTTGGAGGACAGTAGCAATCAGCCCCAGCATTTT
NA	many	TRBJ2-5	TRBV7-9	CASSPGLREETQYF	TGTGCCAGCAGCCCTGGACTCAGGGAAGAGACCCAGTACTTC
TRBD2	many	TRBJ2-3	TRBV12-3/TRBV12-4	CASSIAGGTDTQYF	TGTGCCAGCAGTATAGCGGGGGGGACAGATACGCAGTATTTT
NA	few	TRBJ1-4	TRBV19	CASLTGRAGKLFF	TGTGCCAGCCTTACAGGCCGGGCGGGAAAACTGTTTTTT
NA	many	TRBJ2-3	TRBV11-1	CASSSGTLLHTDTQYF	TGTGCCAGCAGCTCAGGGACTCTTCTACACACAGATACGCAGTATTTT
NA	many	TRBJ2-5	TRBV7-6	CASSLGGVRVGTQYF	TGTGCCAGCAGCTTAGGAGGGGTTAGGGTAGGGACCCAGTACTTC
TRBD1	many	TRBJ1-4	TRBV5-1	CASSGGGRKKLFF	TGCGCCAGCAGTGGAGGGGGCCGGAAAAAACTGTTTTTT
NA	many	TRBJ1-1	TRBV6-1	CASSDVRGWGAEAFF	TGTGCCAGCAGTGATGTCAGAGGCTGGGGCGCTGAAGCTTTCTTT
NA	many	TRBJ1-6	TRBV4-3	CASSGDGGSPLHF	TGCGCCAGCAGCGGGGACGGTGGGTCACCCCTCCACTTT
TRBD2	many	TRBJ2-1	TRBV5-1	CASSPRTSGVSDEQFF	TGCGCCAGCAGCCCACGGACTAGCGGGGTAAGCGATGAGCAGTTCTTC
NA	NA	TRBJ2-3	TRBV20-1	CSAPPALSRRKEHTDTQYF	TGCAGTGCCCCCCCGGCCTTATCGAGACGGAAAGAACACACAGATACGCAGTATTTT
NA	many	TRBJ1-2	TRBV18	CASSPRGVGPSNYGYTF	TGTGCCAGCTCACCACGGGGGGTCGGTCCGTCTAACTATGGCTACACCTTC
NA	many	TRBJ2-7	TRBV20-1	CSGRLSGRSYEQYF	NA
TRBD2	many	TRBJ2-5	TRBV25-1	CASSEYMGAGALQETQYF	TGTGCCAGCAGTGAATATATGGGAGCGGGGGCGCTTCAAGAGACCCAGTACTTC